One TCR beta chain is described in this entry. Repertoires were generated with immunoSEQ multiplex PCR, while TCRdb's copy carries only in-frame clones and drops some. Here the sample spans 70,000 or so clones, around 86% being singletons. These data belong to a study of blood T cell repertoires in COVID-19. Looking at the study overall: Samples of COVID-19 (acute and convalescent) were obtained from the United States, Italy and Spain.

In germline, CDR1 is KGHSH, CDR2 LQKENI. CDR3 length equals 16 residues. Trimming took 1 base from V and 4 from J, leaving 15 bases between them. What was sequenced was peripheral blood. The TCR was taken from a man between 35 and 55 years old with COVID-19, enrolled during active disease. V and J are TRBV18 and TRBJ2-3, with D unclear. CDR3 nucleotides: TGTGCCAGCTCACCACTCGTACTAACTGTCCCAGATACGCAGTATTTT. This sequence encodes CASSPLVLTVPDTQYF. The full variable domain, rest sourced from reference TRBV18 and TRBJ2-3, is NAGVMQNPRHLVRRRGQEARLRCSPMKGHSHVYWYRQLPEEGLKFMVYLQKENIIDESGMPKERFSAEFPKEGPSILRIQQVVRGDSAAYFCASSPLVLTVPDTQYFGPGTRLTVL.